These 14 T cell receptor beta chains originate from one sample sequenced in a study of T cell repertoires in cytomegalovirus infection. Antigen specificity for these receptors is unknown. MiXCR was run by TCRdb on the reads, yielding one entry per CDR3 protein. The data show over 40,000 distinct CDR3 sequences, roughly 19% seen once. Sequenced material: CD8+ T cells from cultured PBMCs, taken from culture after CMV antigen stimulation. These TCRs come from a human donor in good health (CMV status not recorded). Some clones in this sample may be carry-over from other donors' samples.

This clonotype was observed at least ten times. The chain recombines TRBV7-9 with TRBJ2-5, with D perhaps matching TRBD2 (5 bases). The CDR3 consists of 17 residues. Trimming left V 5 bases short and J 2 bases short, with 21 bases between. The germline V gene encodes CDR1 SEHNR and CDR2 FQNEAQ (reference sequence). The CDR3 here is CASSPGVGERFQETQYF. The CDR3 DNA is TGTGCCAGCAGCCCCGGTGTCGGGGAAAGATTTCAAGAGACCCAGTACTTC.

The chain recombines TRBV6-5 with TRBJ2-1; 9 bases align to TRBD2. J lost 2 bases, V lost 2 bases, and 4 bases had no gene match. Germline CDR1 is MNHEY and CDR2 is SVGAGI. This CDR3 comprises 16 residues. CDR3 nucleotide sequence: TGTGCCAGCAGTTACCTGCGGGAGGGCCCCTACAATGAGCAGTTCTTC. It is translated as CASSYLREGPYNEQFF.

There are many counts of this clonotype. This rearrangement joins TRBV2 to TRBJ1-4; 10 positions agree with TRBD1. The CDR3 sequence is 20 residues long. V shed 6 bases and J 0 bases; nucleotides not matched to a gene: 16. Germline V gene data show CDR1 as SNHLY and CDR2 as FYNNEI. The CDR3 is CASRRLGQGRPSATNEKLFF. The CDR3 DNA sequence: TGTGCCAGCAGGAGGCTGGGACAGGGGCGCCCGAGTGCAACTAATGAAAAACTGTTTTTT.

This clonotype has ten or more counts. Here the CDR3 DNA reads TGTGCCAGCACCCGGGCGGCGAACAATGAGCAGTTCTTC. Its protein product is CASTRAANNEQFF. J is TRBJ2-1 and V is TRBV28; no definite D call. The germline gives CDR1 MDHEN, CDR2 SYDVKM. Trimming took 7 bases from V and 5 from J, leaving 12 bases between them. The CDR3 has 13 amino acids.

The chain uses TRBV4-1 and TRBJ1-1; unclear D gene. This CDR3 has 11 amino acids. Germline CDR1 MGHRA, CDR2 YSYEKL. V gave up 0 bases and J gave up 10 bases, with 6 bases separating them. CDR3 amino acids: CASSQDYRAFF. CDR3 sequence (DNA): TGCGCCAGCAGCCAAGATTATAGAGCTTTCTTT.

The chain uses TRBV5-1 and TRBJ2-1; D unclear. The CDR3 totals 12 residues. The V end lost 4 bases, the J end lost 6 bases, and 8 bases lay between the germline ends. Germline assignment: CDR1 SGHRS and CDR2 YFSETQ. The CDR3, as DNA: TGCGCCAGCAGCAGTTACGGCAATGAGCAGTTCTTC. It codes for CASSSYGNEQFF.

This clonotype was counted at least ten times. The rearrangement links TRBV6-1 to TRBJ1-1, with D possibly TRBD1 on 5 matching bases. V lost 6 bases, J lost 3 bases, and 14 bases lay in between. CDR1 is MNHNS and CDR2 is SASEGT in the germline V gene. This CDR3 comprises 14 residues. The CDR3 here is CASRDRGADTEAFF. The DNA for the CDR3 is TGTGCCAGCAGAGATAGGGGCGCGGACACTGAAGCTTTCTTT.

Many counts were recorded for this clonotype. The genes are TRBV20-1 and TRBJ2-2, with TRBD1 identical over 7 bases. Trimming removed 0 bases from V and 2 bases from J; junction bases left unmatched: 3. The germline V gene encodes CDR1 DFQATT and CDR2 SNEGSKA (reference sequence). The CDR3 length is 15 residues. The CDR3 region is CSARDYRGNTGELFF. The CDR3 nucleotides read TGCAGTGCTAGAGACTACAGGGGTAACACCGGGGAGCTGTTTTTT.

This clonotype was observed once. The junction does not match germline at one end; this may be a read error. This chain connects TRBV11-2 to TRBJ2-7; the D is unclear. Germline values: CDR1 SGHAT, CDR2 FQNNGV. The CDR3 length is 14 residues. CDR3: CASSLVQSPREQHF. CDR3 nucleotides: TGTGCCAGCAGCTTGGTCCAGTCCCCTCGCGAGCAGCACTTC.

This clonotype was observed many times. This chain links TRBV7-9 with TRBJ1-1; D possibly corresponds to TRBD1 (6 bases). This CDR3 comprises 17 residues. Trimming shortened V by 6 bases and J by 2 bases, and 22 bases separated the two germline ends. Germline lookup yields CDR1 SEHNR and CDR2 FQNEAQ (reference sequence). In DNA form, the CDR3 reads TGTGCCAGCAGTCGTACCTCCTGGACAGAGATAAACACTGAAGCTTTCTTT. It yields the protein CASSRTSWTEINTEAFF.

The sample holds many counts of this clonotype. The chain employs TRBV7-2 and TRBJ2-7, with D unclear. With 5 bases removed from V and 0 bases from J, the gap between germline ends came to 14 bases. Germline V gene sequence: CDR1 SGHTA, CDR2 FQGNSA. This CDR3 has 15 amino acids. The CDR3 DNA reads TGTGCCAGCAGCCTCCTTATCCAGAGCTCCTACGAGCAGTACTTC. Amino acids: CASSLLIQSSYEQYF.

This clonotype was counted at least ten times. This chain links TRBV7-9 with TRBJ2-5; D may correspond to TRBD1 or TRBD2 (5 bases each). The CDR3 contains 15 residues. With 6 bases removed from V and 0 bases from J, the gap between germline ends came to 14 bases. CDR1 SEHNR and CDR2 FQNEAQ come from the germline V gene (reference sequence). The CDR3 bases are TGTGCCAGCAGTCCTCCGGGACGTAACCAAGAGACCCAGTACTTC. Translating it yields CASSPPGRNQETQYF.

V usage is TRBV20-1 and J usage is TRBJ2-2; 9 bases match TRBD1. Germline-derived CDR1 and CDR2 are DFQATT and SNEGSKA (reference sequence). The CDR3 spans 13 residues. The trim removed 6 bases at V and 8 bases at J, leaving 7 bases unmatched. The CDR3 reads CSANRQGGGELFF. The CDR3 DNA follows: TGCAGTGCCAATCGACAGGGGGGGGGGGAGCTGTTTTTT.

This clonotype came up a few times. The chain is built from TRBV3-1 and TRBJ2-1, with D unresolved. The CDR3 extends over 17 amino acids. Trimming left V 0 bases short and J 0 bases short, with 12 bases between. The V gene's germline CDR1 is LGHDT and CDR2 YNNKEL (reference sequence). CDR3 protein: CASSQDGVVSSYNEQFF. As DNA, the CDR3 is TGTGCCAGCAGCCAAGATGGGGTTGTGAGCTCCTACAATGAGCAGTTCTTC.